This is a list of T cell receptor beta chains from one sample in a study of cytomegalovirus exposure and HLA in healthy donors. Here immunoSEQ multiplex PCR was the method, and the copy in TCRdb shows in-frame clones only, minus some. The table lists around 350,000 clones, roughly 89% of them singletons. Material: PBMCs. The receptors come from a woman aged 18-29 years in good health and CMV-seronegative. Each CDR3 is given with its conserved first and last residue. The D gene is left open where the match is weak.

J gene	D gene	V gene	CDR3 DNA	CDR3 protein
TRBJ2-2	.	TRBV10-2	TGCGCCAGCAGTGACTACTCAAGACTAAACACCGGGGAGCTGTTTTTT	CASSDYSRLNTGELFF
TRBJ2-1	TRBD2	TRBV28	TGTGCCAGCAGTTTAATCAGCGGGGGGTTACGCAATGAGCAGTTCTTC	CASSLISGGLRNEQFF
TRBJ1-3	.	TRBV27	TGTGCCAGCAGGGGCGGAGGGGCTAAAAACACCATATATTTT	CASRGGGAKNTIYF
TRBJ2-3	.	TRBV13	TGTGCCAGCAGAAGGGGGGGGACTAGCACAGATACGCAGTATTTT	CASRRGGTSTDTQYF
TRBJ1-3	TRBD1	TRBV6-5	TGTGCCAGCAGTCTCAGGGGGCAAGGAAACACCATATATTTT	CASSLRGQGNTIYF
TRBJ1-5	.	TRBV2	TGTGCCAGCAGTGATTCAGATCAGCCCCAGCATTTT	CASSDSDQPQHF
TRBJ2-3	.	TRBV9	TGTGCCAGCAGCTCCAGGGGAGGGCTGAGTACAGATACGCAGTATTTT	CASSSRGGLSTDTQYF
TRBJ1-2	TRBD1	TRBV7-8	TGTGCCAGCAGCCAAAAAAGGACAGGGGTCGGCCTCTATGGCTACACCTTC	CASSQKRTGVGLYGYTF
TRBJ1-5	TRBD1	TRBV28	TGTGCCAGCAGTGACCTTGGGACAGGGGTTCAGCCCCAGCATTTT	CASSDLGTGVQPQHF
TRBJ2-7	TRBD1	TRBV29-1	TGCAGCGTCCGGGACAGGGGGACCTACGAGCAGTACTTC	CSVRDRGTYEQYF
TRBJ1-1	.	TRBV10-3	TGTGCCATCAGGGACGACAGCCTGAACACTGAAGCTTTCTTT	CAIRDDSLNTEAFF
TRBJ2-7	TRBD1	TRBV6-5	TGTGCCAGCAGTAAACGACAGGGTAACCCCTACGAGCAGTACTTC	CASSKRQGNPYEQYF